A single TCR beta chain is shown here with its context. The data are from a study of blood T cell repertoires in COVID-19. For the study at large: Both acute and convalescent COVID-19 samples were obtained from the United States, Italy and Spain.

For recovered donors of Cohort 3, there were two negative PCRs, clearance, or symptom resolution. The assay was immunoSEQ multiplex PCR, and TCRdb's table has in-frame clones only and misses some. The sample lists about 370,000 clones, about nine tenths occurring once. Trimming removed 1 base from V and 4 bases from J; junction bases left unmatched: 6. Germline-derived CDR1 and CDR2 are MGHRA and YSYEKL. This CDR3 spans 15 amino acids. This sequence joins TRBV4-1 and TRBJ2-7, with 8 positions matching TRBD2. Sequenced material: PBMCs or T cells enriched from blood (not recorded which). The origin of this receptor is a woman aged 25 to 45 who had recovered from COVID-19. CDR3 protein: CASSQVSSGIYEQYF. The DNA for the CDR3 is TGCGCCAGCAGCCAAGTGAGTAGCGGGATTTACGAGCAGTACTTC.